A single TCR beta chain is shown here with its context. The length of the CDR3 is 16 residues. Between the trimmed V and J ends, which lost 7 bases and 3 bases, there was a span of 22 bases. Germline CDR1 SGHAT, CDR2 FQDESV (reference sequence). The sample comes from a study of T cell repertoires in ileal Crohn's disease. Only in-frame clones appear in the TCRdb table, and some are missing; sequencing was by immunoSEQ multiplex PCR. Among 15,000 to 20,000 clones listed, roughly 70% were seen once. Sequences were obtained from ileal tissue. V usage is TRBV11-1 and J usage is TRBJ2-7, with D possibly being TRBD1 (6 bases). The origin of this receptor is an adult with Crohn's disease. CDR3 nucleotides: TGTGCCAGCATCGTTATCGCAACCCAACAGGGCTACGAGCAGTACTTC. This gives the protein CASIVIATQQGYEQYF. Full variable domain (remainder filled in from reference TRBV11-1 and TRBJ2-7): EAEVAQSPRYKITEKSQAVAFWCDPISGHATLYWYRQILGQGPELLVQFQDESVVDDSQLPKDRFSAERLKGVDSTLKIQPAELGDSAMYLCASIVIATQQGYEQYFGPGTRLTVT.